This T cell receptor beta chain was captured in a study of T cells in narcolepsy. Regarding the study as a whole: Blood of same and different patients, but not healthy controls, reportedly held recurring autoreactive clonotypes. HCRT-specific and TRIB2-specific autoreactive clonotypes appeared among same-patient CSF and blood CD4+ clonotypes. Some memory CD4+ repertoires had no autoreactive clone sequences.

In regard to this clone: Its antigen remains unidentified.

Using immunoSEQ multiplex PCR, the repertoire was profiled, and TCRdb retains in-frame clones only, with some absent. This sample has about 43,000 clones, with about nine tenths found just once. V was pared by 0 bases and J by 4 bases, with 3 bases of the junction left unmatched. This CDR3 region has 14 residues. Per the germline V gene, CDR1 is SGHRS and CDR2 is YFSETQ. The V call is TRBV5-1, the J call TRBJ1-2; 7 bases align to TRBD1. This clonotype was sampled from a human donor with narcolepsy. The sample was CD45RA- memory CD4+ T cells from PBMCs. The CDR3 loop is CASSLEGTAYGYTF. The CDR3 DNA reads TGCGCCAGCAGCTTGGAGGGGACAGCCTATGGCTACACCTTC.